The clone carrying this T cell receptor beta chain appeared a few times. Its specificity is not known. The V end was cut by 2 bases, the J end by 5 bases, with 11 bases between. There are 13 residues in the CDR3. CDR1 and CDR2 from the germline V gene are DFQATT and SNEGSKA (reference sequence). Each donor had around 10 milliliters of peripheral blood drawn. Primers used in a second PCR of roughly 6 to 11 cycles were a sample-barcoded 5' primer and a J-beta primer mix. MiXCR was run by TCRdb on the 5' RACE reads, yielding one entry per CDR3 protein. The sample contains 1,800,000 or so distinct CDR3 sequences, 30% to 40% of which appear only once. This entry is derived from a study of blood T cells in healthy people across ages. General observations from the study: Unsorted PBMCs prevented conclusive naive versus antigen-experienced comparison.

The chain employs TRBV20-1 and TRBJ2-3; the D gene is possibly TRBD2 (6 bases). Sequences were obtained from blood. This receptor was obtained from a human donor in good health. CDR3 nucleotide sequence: TGCAGTGCTAGATTGCGGGGTGGAGATACGCAGTATTTT. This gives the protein CSARLRGGDTQYF.